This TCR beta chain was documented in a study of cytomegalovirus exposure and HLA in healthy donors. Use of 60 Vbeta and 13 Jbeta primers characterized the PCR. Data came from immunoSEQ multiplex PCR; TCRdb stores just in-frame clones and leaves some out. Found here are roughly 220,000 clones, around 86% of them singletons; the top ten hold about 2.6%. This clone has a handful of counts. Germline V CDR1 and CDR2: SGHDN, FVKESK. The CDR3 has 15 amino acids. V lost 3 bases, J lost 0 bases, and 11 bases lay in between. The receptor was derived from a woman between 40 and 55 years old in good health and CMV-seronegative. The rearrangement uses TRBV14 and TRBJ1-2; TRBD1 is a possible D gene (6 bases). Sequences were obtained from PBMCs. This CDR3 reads CASSHHRDPNYGYTF. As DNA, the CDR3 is TGTGCCAGCAGCCATCACAGGGACCCTAACTATGGCTACACCTTC.